This TCR beta chain came from a study of T cell responses to AZD1222 COVID-19 vaccine. The assay was immunoSEQ multiplex PCR, and TCRdb's table has in-frame clones only and misses some. This sample has more than 85,000 clones, with approximately 82% found just once. The CDR3 extends over 16 amino acids. CDR1 MGHRA and CDR2 YSYEKL come from the germline V gene. Trimming took 1 base from V and 1 from J; bases not matched to a gene: 1. The sequence was obtained from an adult in good health. Sequenced here: peripheral blood, sampled on day 0 of AZD1222 vaccination. This chain uses TRBV4-1 with TRBJ2-3; TRBD2 aligns across 11 bases. This CDR3 reads CASSQGLAGRTDTQYF. The CDR3 DNA reads as TGCGCCAGCAGCCAAGGACTAGCGGGACGCACAGATACGCAGTATTTT.